This entry is about one T cell receptor beta chain. Sequencing was performed with immunoSEQ multiplex PCR; in TCRdb, only in-frame clones are kept and a portion is missing. The data show 95,000 to 150,000 clones, 89% seen once. These data originate in a study of T cell responses to AZD1222 COVID-19 vaccine. The CDR3 totals 15 residues. V was clipped by 4 bases and J by 8 bases, with 21 bases between them. Germline CDR1 and CDR2: SGHRS and YFSETQ. This TCR derives from an adult in good health. This chain joins TRBV5-1 and TRBJ1-2; TRBD1 is a possible D gene (5 bases). The specimen comprised peripheral blood, sampled on day 0 of AZD1222 vaccination. The CDR3 is CASSPEPGPSGGYTF. Written as DNA, the CDR3 is TGCGCCAGCAGCCCTGAGCCGGGACCATCGGGAGGCTACACCTTC.